This TCR beta chain was identified in a study of T cell responses to AZD1222 COVID-19 vaccine. The ends were cut back, 0 bases at V and 9 bases at J, with 26 bases in the middle. Germline assignment: CDR1 MNHEY and CDR2 SMNVEV (reference sequence). The CDR3 runs to 18 residues. Clones were sequenced by immunoSEQ multiplex PCR, and TCRdb holds only the in-frame ones, with some missing. Of roughly 20,000 clones in the sample, approximately 81% were seen once. The receptor's source is an adult who received the AZD1222 COVID-19 vaccine. This sample comprised peripheral blood, obtained 28 days after the second AZD1222 dose. The gene calls are TRBV27 and TRBJ2-5, with no clear D. The CDR3 nucleotides are TGTGCCAGCAGTTTATCGTGGGCAAATCAAGCACCAAGAGTGCCCCAGTACTTC. As protein: CASSLSWANQAPRVPQYF.